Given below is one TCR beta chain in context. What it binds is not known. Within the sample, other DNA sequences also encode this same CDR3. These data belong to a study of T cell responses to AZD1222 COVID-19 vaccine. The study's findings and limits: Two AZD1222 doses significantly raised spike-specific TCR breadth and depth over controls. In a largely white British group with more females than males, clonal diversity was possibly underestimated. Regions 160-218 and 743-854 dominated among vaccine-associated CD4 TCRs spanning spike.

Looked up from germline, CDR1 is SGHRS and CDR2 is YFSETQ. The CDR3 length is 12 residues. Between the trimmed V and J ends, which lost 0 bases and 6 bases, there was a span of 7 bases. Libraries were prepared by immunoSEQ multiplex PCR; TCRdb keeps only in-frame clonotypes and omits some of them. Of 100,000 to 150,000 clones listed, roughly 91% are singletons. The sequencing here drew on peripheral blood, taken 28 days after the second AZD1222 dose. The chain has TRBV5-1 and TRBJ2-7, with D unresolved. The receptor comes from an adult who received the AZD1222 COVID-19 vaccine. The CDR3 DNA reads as TGCGCCAGCAGCTTGGGGCTATCCGAGCAGTACTTC. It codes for CASSLGLSEQYF.